Following are 24 T cell receptor beta chains from one sample sequenced in a study of vaccination and CD4 T cells after COVID-19. Their target antigens are unknown. With the Oncomine TCR Beta short-read assay, DNA from cultured CD4+ T cells was sequenced. MiXCR, run by TCRdb on the PCR reads, gives a single entry per CDR3 protein. Here the sample spans about 7,200 distinct CDR3 sequences, roughly 57% being singletons. The treatment: roughly 10-day PBMC culture with coronavirus spike peptide pools or control peptides (ViraFEST assay). Sequencing used CD4+ T cells from blood, cultured in vitro. Receptors were obtained from a human donor who had recovered from COVID-19.

This clonotype was seen once. V is TRBV6-1 and J is TRBJ1-1; D is possibly TRBD1 (6 bases). Germline V lookup: CDR1 MNHNS, CDR2 SASEGT. Trimming shortened V by 5 bases and J by 0 bases, and 7 bases separated the two germline ends. The CDR3 extends over 13 amino acids. The CDR3, as DNA: TGTGCCAGCAGTCGACAGGTGAACACTGAAGCTTTCTTT. Protein: CASSRQVNTEAFF.

The genes are TRBV24-1 and TRBJ2-3; no clear D gene. CDR1 and CDR2 from the germline V gene are KGHDR and SFDVKD. The V end lost 3 bases, the J end lost 8 bases, and 14 bases lay between the germline ends. The CDR3 runs to 14 residues. The CDR3: CATSDISEVFTQYF. The CDR3 bases are TGTGCCACCAGTGATATCTCAGAGGTTTTTACGCAGTATTTT.

This chain uses TRBV4-2 with TRBJ1-1; D remains ambiguous. Trimming shortened V by 0 bases and J by 0 bases, and 5 bases separated the two germline ends. Looked up from germline, CDR1 is LGHNA and CDR2 is YNFKEQ. The CDR3 runs 14 residues. CDR3 nucleotide sequence: TGTGCCAGCAGCCAAGATAGGGTGAACACTGAAGCTTTCTTT. Translating it yields CASSQDRVNTEAFF.

The genes are TRBV5-4 and TRBJ2-1; TRBD1 or TRBD2 may be the D gene (6 bases each). This CDR3 comprises 15 residues. The V and J ends lost 0 bases and 8 bases respectively, with 15 bases between them. Germline loops: CDR1 SGHNT, CDR2 YYREEE (reference sequence). The DNA for the CDR3 is TGTGCCAGCAGCTTGGATCCGGGGGCAAGCGATGAGCAGTTCTTC. The encoded protein is CASSLDPGASDEQFF.

Regarding this clonotype: The germline gene is not matched at one end of the junction; a read error may be the cause. The CDR3 spells CATSRDLTGSLEASF. CDR3 nucleotides: TGTGCCACCAGCAGAGATCTGACAGGGTCCCTCGAGGCTTCCTTT. The chain has TRBV15 and TRBJ1-1, with TRBD1 identical over 7 bases. CDR1 and CDR2 from the germline V gene are LNHNV and YYDKDF (reference sequence). The CDR3 runs 15 residues.

A single count supports this clonotype. The chain joins TRBV6-1 to TRBJ2-7; 8 nucleotides align to TRBD1. J was trimmed by 2 bases and V by 3 bases; bases with no gene match: 6. Per the germline V gene, CDR1 is MNHNS and CDR2 is SASEGT. This CDR3 spans 15 amino acids. CDR3 residues: CASSDLFRGPYEQYF. CDR3 bases: TGTGCCAGCAGTGACCTTTTCAGGGGGCCCTACGAGCAGTACTTC.

In this sample, this clonotype turned up a few times. This chain links TRBV20-1 with TRBJ2-2, with no clear D. Germline CDR1 and CDR2: DFQATT and SNEGSKA (reference sequence). There are 15 residues in the CDR3. Trimming stripped 6 bases from V and 0 bases from J, with 14 bases between. The CDR3 DNA follows: TGCAGTGCCCAAGCGCGACTCCCGAACACCGGGGAGCTGTTTTTT. Amino acids: CSAQARLPNTGELFF.

The V and J genes are TRBV20-1 and TRBJ1-2, with D hard to call. Germline V lookup: CDR1 DFQATT, CDR2 SNEGSKA (reference sequence). The germline V and J ends were trimmed by 2 bases and 3 bases, with 10 bases remaining between them. The CDR3 runs to 13 residues. CDR3 coding DNA: TGCAGTGCTAGAAGGGATCGGGACTATGGCTACACCTTC. Protein product: CSARRDRDYGYTF.

The rearrangement uses TRBV5-4 and TRBJ2-5; D remains unclear. V gave up 4 bases and J gave up 5 bases, with 12 bases separating them. This CDR3 has 13 amino acids. The germline gives CDR1 SGHNT, CDR2 YYREEE (reference sequence). CDR3 sequence reads: CASSPGRQETQYF. The DNA of the CDR3 is TGTGCCAGCAGCCCCGGGCGGCAGGAGACCCAGTACTTC.

The chain is built from TRBV4-1 and TRBJ1-5; D gene ambiguous. Germline V gives CDR1 MGHRA, CDR2 YSYEKL. Trimming removed 3 bases at V and 6 bases at J, with 9 bases between. CDR3 length: 13 residues. The CDR3 here is CASSQVFSQPQHF. CDR3 in DNA: TGCGCCAGCAGCCAGGTATTTAGTCAGCCCCAGCATTTT.

This chain links TRBV20-1 with TRBJ1-2; D may be TRBD1 (6 bases). V lost 7 bases, J lost 1 base, and 25 bases lay in between. There are 17 residues in the CDR3. Germline CDR1 DFQATT, CDR2 SNEGSKA (reference sequence). CDR3: CSVKRVGGTLHNYGYTF. CDR3 in DNA: TGCAGTGTTAAGAGGGTGGGGGGGACACTTCATAACTATGGCTACACCTTC.

CDR3 protein: CASSPQGGDAYEQYF. CDR3 coding DNA: TGTGCCAGCAGTCCCCAAGGGGGCGATGCTTACGAGCAGTACTTC. The chain joins TRBV27 to TRBJ2-7; 7 bases fit TRBD1. The CDR3 loop spans 15 amino acids. CDR1 and CDR2 from the germline V gene are MNHEY and SMNVEV (reference sequence). With 5 bases clipped from V and 4 bases from J, the junction kept 11 bases outside the gene matches.

In its sample, this clonotype was seen a few times. This chain connects TRBV24-1 to TRBJ2-5; D could derive from TRBD1 or TRBD2 (5 bases each). Germline CDR1 KGHDR, CDR2 SFDVKD. The V gene lost 3 bases and the J gene lost 1 base, with 14 bases spanning the gap. The CDR3 contains 16 residues. The CDR3 region has the DNA TGTGCCACCAGTGATAGACGTGGGGGATTCCAAGAGACCCAGTACTTC. Translation gives CATSDRRGGFQETQYF.

This clonotype was counted a single time. The rearrangement uses TRBV5-5 and TRBJ1-6, with TRBD1 matching 7 bases. V dropped 4 bases and J dropped 7; count of bases not matched to a gene: 8. CDR3 size: 15 residues. Looked up from germline, CDR1 is SGHKS and CDR2 is YYEKEE (reference sequence). The CDR3 coding sequence is TGTGCCAGCAGCCGCAGGACAGGAACAAATTCACCCCTCCACTTT. Its translation: CASSRRTGTNSPLHF.

The chain joins TRBV20-1 to TRBJ2-3; 8 bases agree with TRBD2. The CDR3 covers 12 residues. Looked up from germline, CDR1 is DFQATT and CDR2 is SNEGSKA (reference sequence). Trimming took 5 bases from V and 6 from J; bases not matched to a gene: 4. The CDR3 sequence is CSAAGGGDTQYF. The CDR3 DNA reads as TGCAGTGCTGCGGGGGGAGGGGATACGCAGTATTTT.

This clonotype has more than one count but fewer than ten. The CDR3 protein is CSASRSGYTF. In DNA, the CDR3 is TGCAGTGCTAGTCGCAGTGGCTACACCTTC. The gene calls are TRBV20-1 and TRBJ1-2; D not resolved. The V end lost 3 bases, the J end lost 7 bases, and 6 bases lay between the germline ends. CDR1 DFQATT and CDR2 SNEGSKA come from the germline V gene (reference sequence). This CDR3 has 10 residues.

The V and J genes are TRBV19 and TRBJ2-1, with 10 positions matching TRBD1. In germline, CDR1 is LNHDA, CDR2 SQIVND (reference sequence). This CDR3 comprises 19 residues. The J segment lost 6 bases and the V segment lost 7 bases, leaving 21 bases of the junction unmatched. CDR3 sequence: CASTPPPAPGTGAFNEQFF. In DNA form, the CDR3 reads TGTGCCAGTACCCCACCCCCCGCTCCCGGGACAGGGGCCTTCAATGAGCAGTTCTTC. The variable domain in full, completed from reference TRBV19 and TRBJ2-1, reads DGGITQSPKYLFRKEGQNVTLSCEQNLNHDAMYWYRQDPGQGLRLIYYSQIVNDFQKGDIAEGYSVSREKKESFPLTVTSAQKNPTAFYLCASTPPPAPGTGAFNEQFFGPGTRLTVL.

This chain links TRBV20-1 with TRBJ2-5, with 9 bases identical to TRBD2. This CDR3 contains 13 residues. Losses at the gene ends were 6 bases for V and 4 bases for J; bases not matched to a gene: 6. CDR1 is DFQATT, CDR2 SNEGSKA, per germline (reference sequence). This chain's CDR3 is CSAAAGGRETQYF. The DNA of the CDR3 is TGCAGTGCAGCAGCGGGAGGCAGAGAGACCCAGTACTTC.

The chain carries TRBV6-1 and TRBJ1-2; a possible D gene is TRBD1 (6 bases). The length of the CDR3 is 12 residues. The V end lost 5 bases, the J end lost 8 bases, and 12 bases lay between the germline ends. CDR1 and CDR2 from the germline V gene are MNHNS and SASEGT. For the CDR3, the DNA is TGTGCCAGCAGTCCCCAGGGGACGGGCTACACCTTC. Amino acid sequence: CASSPQGTGYTF.

The chain employs TRBV19 and TRBJ1-5; a weak D match, TRBD1 (5 bases). The length of the CDR3 is 14 residues. Trimming took off 1 base at V and 3 bases at J, with 7 bases between the two ends. Per the germline V gene, CDR1 is LNHDA and CDR2 is SQIVND (reference sequence). CDR3 protein: CASSIVGDNQPQHF. The CDR3 nucleotides are TGTGCCAGTAGTATAGTAGGGGACAATCAGCCCCAGCATTTT.

The V call is TRBV5-4, the J call TRBJ2-7; 7 bases line up with TRBD1. V shed 2 bases and J 6 bases; nucleotides not matched to a gene: 2. This CDR3 has 12 residues. Germline CDR1 reads SGHNT; CDR2 reads YYREEE (reference sequence). The CDR3 sequence: CASSFNRGEQYF. In DNA, the CDR3 is TGTGCCAGCAGCTTCAACAGGGGCGAGCAGTACTTC.

The chain employs TRBV6-5 and TRBJ1-6, with TRBD1 matching 9 bases. Per germline, CDR1 MNHEY and CDR2 SVGAGI. V lost 0 bases to trimming and J lost 1 base; unmatched junction nucleotides: 1. The CDR3 has 17 amino acids. The CDR3: CASSYSQGASYNSPLHF. The CDR3 DNA follows: TGTGCCAGCAGTTACTCACAGGGGGCTTCCTATAATTCACCCCTCCACTTT.

This sequence joins TRBV7-8 and TRBJ1-3, with D tentatively TRBD1 (5 bases). The CDR3 runs to 16 residues. Trimming removed 5 bases at V and 5 bases at J, with 19 bases between. Per the germline V gene, CDR1 is SGHVS and CDR2 is FQNEAQ. Written as DNA, the CDR3 is TGTGCCAGCAGCCCTGATGGGCAGGGTCGAAGAAACACCATATATTTT. The encoded protein is CASSPDGQGRRNTIYF.

The V call is TRBV27, the J call TRBJ2-7, with TRBD2 identical over 11 bases. The CDR3 runs 15 residues. Germline V gives CDR1 MNHEY, CDR2 SMNVEV (reference sequence). Trimming removed 4 bases from V and 2 bases from J; junction bases left unmatched: 4. CDR3 bases: TGTGCCAGCAGTTGGGGTAGCGGGAGGGCCTACGAGCAGTACTTC. It translates to CASSWGSGRAYEQYF.